A selection of T cell receptor beta chains follows, all from one sample in a study of T-cell reconstitution after alpha-beta-depleted transplantation in children. TCRdb reprocessed the PCR reads via MiXCR and lists one record per CDR3 protein. The sample holds 240,000 or so distinct CDR3 sequences, around 12% seen once. The material sequenced was PBMCs from the stem cell graft donor, taken from the stem cell graft. The receptors here all came from a human donor who donated a stem cell graft to a child with acute lymphoblastic leukemia. Each CDR3 is given with its conserved first and last residue. Each record gives: CDR3 length, clone size, D gene, V gene, J gene, CDR3 DNA, CDR3 protein. D genes are given only for firm matches. The size field is filled for only some rows; it gives once, few, many or a size class.

13	many	NA	TRBV20-1	TRBJ1-5	TGCAGTGCAGGCCAGGGCCCGGATCAGCCCCAGCATTTT	CSAGQGPDQPQHF
14	many	TRBD1	TRBV5-4	TRBJ2-7	TGTGCCAGCAGCTCAACAGGGGGCGGTTACGAGCAGTACTTC	CASSSTGGGYEQYF
15	NA	NA	TRBV10-1	TRBJ2-1	TGCGCCAGCAGTGACCAGCTGGACCAGGACAATGAGCAGTTCTTC	CASSDQLDQDNEQFF
16	many	TRBD2	TRBV7-2	TRBJ2-1	TGTGCCAGCAGCCACGAAGCGGGAGTGTCCTACAATGAGCAGTTCTTC	CASSHEAGVSYNEQFF
17	few	TRBD1	TRBV27	TRBJ1-6	TGTGCCAGCAGTTTATACCCGGACAGGGTGGGCAATTCACCCCTCCACTTT	CASSLYPDRVGNSPLHF
22	many	TRBD2	TRBV25-1	TRBJ2-3	TGTGCCAGCAGTCCGCCCTGGGCGGGAGGGCGACACTCCCTCGACAGCACAGATACGCAGTATTTT	CASSPPWAGGRHSLDSTDTQYF
15	many	NA	TRBV7-2	TRBJ2-1	TGTGCCAGCAGCGTTAAGGTGGGCTCCTACAATGAGCAGTTCTTC	CASSVKVGSYNEQFF
17	many	NA	TRBV6-5	TRBJ1-5	TGTGCCAGCAGTTACTCGAGTTACATGGGCGGTAATCAGCCCCAGCATTTT	CASSYSSYMGGNQPQHF
16	many	TRBD2	TRBV27	TRBJ2-3	TGTGCCAGCAGTCCCCGGACTAGCGGGAACACAGATACGCAGTATTTT	CASSPRTSGNTDTQYF
14	many	TRBD2	TRBV20-1	TRBJ2-7	TGCAGTGCTAAAACTAGCGGGGGATACTACGAGCAGTACTTC	CSAKTSGGYYEQYF
14	NA	TRBD1	TRBV7-9	TRBJ2-4	TGTGCCAGCAGCTTAAAGGGGACAGGAAACATTCAGTACTTC	CASSLKGTGNIQYF
13	NA	TRBD1	TRBV15	TRBJ2-7	TGTGCCACCGGCCGGGACAGGGGCTACGAGCAGTACTTC	CATGRDRGYEQYF
17	many	TRBD2	TRBV20-1	TRBJ2-3	TGCAGTGCTACTGGGACTAGCGGTCTTCATTTCACAGATACGCAGTATTTT	CSATGTSGLHFTDTQYF